Listed below are T cell receptor beta chains from one sample, sequenced in a study of regulatory T cells in long-lasting Graves disease. A single record per CDR3 protein comes from TCRdb applying MiXCR to the multiplex PCR reads. The data show about 440,000 distinct CDR3 sequences, about 15% seen once. The sample was also linked to a second study, of T cells in Graves' hyperthyroidism and ophthalmopathy.

The sequences come from peripheral blood mononuclear cells (PBMCs), collected at new diagnosis, from a patient treated with antithyroid drugs. Receptors were obtained from a woman in her 30s with Graves disease. Both conserved end residues are part of each CDR3. The order of the fields is J gene, D gene, clone size, V gene, CDR3 DNA, CDR3 protein. D genes are given only for firm matches. Clone size is shown for a subset of rows, as once, few, many or a class of expanded clone.

j_call: TRBJ1-2; d_call: NA; clone_size: NA; v_call: TRBV28; cdr3_nt: TGTGCCAGCAGTTTTCCAGCCTCGTACTATGGCTACACCTTC; cdr3_aa: CASSFPASYYGYTF
j_call: TRBJ2-7; d_call: TRBD1; clone_size: many; v_call: TRBV11-2; cdr3_nt: TGTGCCAGCAGGACCTGGAAGGGGGCGACCTACGAGCAGTACTTC; cdr3_aa: CASRTWKGATYEQYF
j_call: TRBJ2-2; d_call: TRBD2; clone_size: many; v_call: TRBV12-3/TRBV12-4; cdr3_nt: TGTGCCAGCAGTTTTACTAGCGGGAGGGCCGAGCACACCGGGGAGCTGTTTTTT; cdr3_aa: CASSFTSGRAEHTGELFF
j_call: TRBJ2-1; d_call: TRBD2; clone_size: many; v_call: TRBV7-6; cdr3_nt: TGTGCCAGCAGCAACTGGGGACTAGCGGGGTTGCAGTTCTTC; cdr3_aa: CASSNWGLAGLQFF
j_call: TRBJ2-3; d_call: NA; clone_size: many; v_call: TRBV11-2; cdr3_nt: TGTGCCAGCAGCTTTCCATTTCGACCTCCCAGCACAGATACGCAGTATTTT; cdr3_aa: CASSFPFRPPSTDTQYF
j_call: TRBJ1-2; d_call: TRBD1; clone_size: many; v_call: TRBV4-1; cdr3_nt: TGCGCCAGCAGCCAAGATCACAGGGGTTATGGCTACACCTTC; cdr3_aa: CASSQDHRGYGYTF
j_call: TRBJ2-1; d_call: NA; clone_size: many; v_call: TRBV6-1; cdr3_nt: TGTGCCAGCAGCATCAGCTCCTACAATGAGCAGTTCTTC; cdr3_aa: CASSISSYNEQFF
j_call: TRBJ2-5; d_call: TRBD2; clone_size: NA; v_call: TRBV5-1; cdr3_nt: TGTGCCAGCAGCTCTCTAGCGGGAGGTCTAGAGACCCAGTACTTC; cdr3_aa: CASSSLAGGLETQYF
j_call: TRBJ2-3; d_call: NA; clone_size: many; v_call: TRBV19; cdr3_nt: TGTGCCAGTAGTATAGGGGTTATCGGCACAGATACGCAGTATTTT; cdr3_aa: CASSIGVIGTDTQYF
j_call: TRBJ2-7; d_call: NA; clone_size: NA; v_call: TRBV6-1; cdr3_nt: TGTGCCACCACCGGGGGCTCCTACGAGCAGTACTTC; cdr3_aa: CATTGGSYEQYF
j_call: TRBJ2-1; d_call: TRBD2; clone_size: many; v_call: TRBV7-9; cdr3_nt: TGTGCCAGCAGCTCCTCGACTAGCGGGAGTGGAAATGAGCAGTTCTTC; cdr3_aa: CASSSSTSGSGNEQFF
j_call: TRBJ2-3; d_call: TRBD2; clone_size: many; v_call: TRBV7-6; cdr3_nt: TGTGCCAGCAGCTTTAGGACTAGTGGGCTCCTCACAGATACGCAGTATTTT; cdr3_aa: CASSFRTSGLLTDTQYF
j_call: TRBJ2-5; d_call: TRBD2; clone_size: many; v_call: TRBV27; cdr3_nt: TGTGCCAGCAGCCCCACTAGCGGGGAAGAGACCCAGTACTTC; cdr3_aa: CASSPTSGEETQYF
j_call: TRBJ2-2; d_call: NA; clone_size: few; v_call: TRBV27; cdr3_nt: TGTGCCAGCAGTTTATCGGCAGGGGTGCCTGCCGGGGAGCTGTTTTTT; cdr3_aa: CASSLSAGVPAGELFF
j_call: TRBJ2-3; d_call: TRBD1; clone_size: NA; v_call: TRBV5-1; cdr3_nt: TGCGCCAGCAGCTCACACGGGACAGGGCCAGATACGCAGTATTTT; cdr3_aa: CASSSHGTGPDTQYF
j_call: TRBJ2-7; d_call: TRBD1; clone_size: many; v_call: TRBV27; cdr3_nt: TGTGCCAGCAGTCCGACAGGGTCTCCAATCTACGAGCAGTACTTC; cdr3_aa: CASSPTGSPIYEQYF
j_call: TRBJ1-1; d_call: NA; clone_size: NA; v_call: TRBV10-3; cdr3_nt: TGTGCCATCAGTGAATTCGGGAACACTGAAGCTTTCTTT; cdr3_aa: CAISEFGNTEAFF
j_call: TRBJ2-1; d_call: NA; clone_size: NA; v_call: TRBV5-1; cdr3_nt: TGCGCCAGCAGACTCTCGCTAGCGCGAGAGTCTGAGCAGTTCTTC; cdr3_aa: CASRLSLARESEQFF
j_call: TRBJ1-5; d_call: NA; clone_size: few; v_call: TRBV28; cdr3_nt: TGTGCCAGCAGCACCCCGACAGGATTAAGCAATCAGCCCCAGCATTTT; cdr3_aa: CASSTPTGLSNQPQHF
j_call: TRBJ2-5; d_call: TRBD2; clone_size: many; v_call: TRBV20-1; cdr3_nt: TGCAGTGCTAATCTAGCGGGAGACGATGGGACCCAGTACTTC; cdr3_aa: CSANLAGDDGTQYF
j_call: TRBJ2-3; d_call: NA; clone_size: many; v_call: TRBV13; cdr3_nt: TGTGCCAGCAGCTCGTCCACTAGGAGATACACAGATACGCAGTATTTT; cdr3_aa: CASSSSTRRYTDTQYF
j_call: TRBJ2-2; d_call: TRBD2; clone_size: many; v_call: TRBV5-1; cdr3_nt: TGCGCCAGCAGCTCGGGACTAGCGGGAGAGACCGGGGAGCTGTTTTTT; cdr3_aa: CASSSGLAGETGELFF
j_call: TRBJ1-4; d_call: NA; clone_size: many; v_call: TRBV18; cdr3_nt: TGTGCCAGCTCACCTCAAGCAACTAATGAAAAACTGTTTTTT; cdr3_aa: CASSPQATNEKLFF
j_call: TRBJ2-2; d_call: NA; clone_size: few; v_call: TRBV24-1; cdr3_nt: TGTGCCACCAAGTCGGGGTATGCCGGGGAGCTGTTTTTT; cdr3_aa: CATKSGYAGELFF
j_call: TRBJ1-1; d_call: NA; clone_size: many; v_call: TRBV12-3/TRBV12-4; cdr3_nt: TGTGCCAGCAGTCTTGAGGGGCCGTTTCTCCCGATCATGAACACTGAAGCTTTCTTT; cdr3_aa: CASSLEGPFLPIMNTEAFF
j_call: TRBJ1-1; d_call: NA; clone_size: many; v_call: TRBV7-2; cdr3_nt: TGTGCCAGCAGCTTGGGGCCCGCAAAAGAAGCTTTCTTT; cdr3_aa: CASSLGPAKEAFF
j_call: TRBJ1-2; d_call: NA; clone_size: few; v_call: TRBV28; cdr3_nt: TGTGCCAGCAGGGGGGGAGCGGTAGGCTATGGCTACACCTTC; cdr3_aa: CASRGGAVGYGYTF
j_call: TRBJ2-5; d_call: NA; clone_size: NA; v_call: TRBV10-3; cdr3_nt: TGTGCCATCAGTGAGTCGATGGCCCAACGGACCCAGTACTTC; cdr3_aa: CAISESMAQRTQYF
j_call: TRBJ2-7; d_call: TRBD2; clone_size: many; v_call: TRBV6-1; cdr3_nt: TGTGCCAGCTCACCCTCCGGGACTAGCTCCTACGAGCAGTACTTC; cdr3_aa: CASSPSGTSSYEQYF
j_call: TRBJ2-1; d_call: NA; clone_size: few; v_call: TRBV7-2; cdr3_nt: TGTGCCAGCAGCTTTTTACTAGTCGCCTACAATGAGCAGTTCTTC; cdr3_aa: CASSFLLVAYNEQFF
j_call: TRBJ1-1; d_call: NA; clone_size: many; v_call: TRBV30; cdr3_nt: TGTGCCTGGAAGGCGACTGTGAACACTGAAGCTTTCTTT; cdr3_aa: CAWKATVNTEAFF
j_call: TRBJ1-4; d_call: TRBD1; clone_size: many; v_call: TRBV5-1; cdr3_nt: TGCGCCAGCAGCTTGGCCTCAAGGACAGGGGGCGAAAAACTGTTTTTT; cdr3_aa: CASSLASRTGGEKLFF
j_call: TRBJ1-1; d_call: NA; clone_size: many; v_call: TRBV30; cdr3_nt: TGTGCCTGGAGTGTACAAGGAGGGGCTTTCTTT; cdr3_aa: CAWSVQGGAFF
j_call: TRBJ2-1; d_call: NA; clone_size: many; v_call: TRBV25-1; cdr3_nt: TGTGCCAGCAGTGAACCCGACAGGAGCAATGAGCAGTTCTTC; cdr3_aa: CASSEPDRSNEQFF
j_call: TRBJ2-1; d_call: TRBD1; clone_size: NA; v_call: TRBV2; cdr3_nt: TGTGCCAGCACGCGACAGGGACACAATGAGCAGTTCTTC; cdr3_aa: CASTRQGHNEQFF
j_call: TRBJ1-5; d_call: NA; clone_size: many; v_call: TRBV20-1; cdr3_nt: TGCAGTGCTAGAGGCCTGCGGGGGGCCAATCAGCCCCAGCATTTT; cdr3_aa: CSARGLRGANQPQHF
j_call: TRBJ1-4; d_call: NA; clone_size: few; v_call: TRBV7-3; cdr3_nt: TGTGCCAGCAGCGTGGTGTGGATGTGGGCCGGAACTAATGAAAAACTGTTTTTT; cdr3_aa: CASSVVWMWAGTNEKLFF
j_call: TRBJ2-7; d_call: NA; clone_size: many; v_call: TRBV12-3/TRBV12-4; cdr3_nt: TGTGCCAGCACTACGGGATACGAGCAGTACTTC; cdr3_aa: CASTTGYEQYF
j_call: TRBJ1-5; d_call: NA; clone_size: NA; v_call: TRBV29-1; cdr3_nt: TGCAGCGCAGCGGACGGCAATCAGCCCCAGCATTTT; cdr3_aa: CSAADGNQPQHF
j_call: TRBJ2-7; d_call: NA; clone_size: NA; v_call: TRBV6-2/TRBV6-3; cdr3_nt: TGTGCCAGCAGACAAGACCCGACTAGAGGAGGCTCCTACGAGCAGTACTTC; cdr3_aa: CASRQDPTRGGSYEQYF
j_call: TRBJ2-2; d_call: TRBD2; clone_size: many; v_call: TRBV6-5; cdr3_nt: TGTGCCAGCAGTTACTCGGGACTAGCGGGCATGTCCACCGGGGAGCTGTTTTTT; cdr3_aa: CASSYSGLAGMSTGELFF
j_call: TRBJ1-2; d_call: NA; clone_size: NA; v_call: TRBV29-1; cdr3_nt: TGCAGTGGGGCTTCTGGCTACACCTTC; cdr3_aa: CSGASGYTF
j_call: TRBJ2-1; d_call: TRBD2; clone_size: NA; v_call: TRBV20-1; cdr3_nt: TGCAGTGCTGGAGCGGGAGCCAATGAGCAGTTCTTC; cdr3_aa: CSAGAGANEQFF
j_call: TRBJ2-6; d_call: NA; clone_size: NA; v_call: TRBV11-2; cdr3_nt: TGTGCCAGCAGCCAAGAAGGAGGCTCTGGGGCCAACGTCCTGACTTTC; cdr3_aa: CASSQEGGSGANVLTF
j_call: TRBJ2-6; d_call: NA; clone_size: NA; v_call: TRBV29-1; cdr3_nt: TGCAGCGTTGATGGTACAGGCTCTGGGGCCAACGTCCTGACTTTC; cdr3_aa: CSVDGTGSGANVLTF
j_call: TRBJ1-1; d_call: NA; clone_size: few; v_call: TRBV11-3; cdr3_nt: TGTGCCAGCAGCTTAGAGGCAGGGGTGAACACTGAAGCTTTCTTT; cdr3_aa: CASSLEAGVNTEAFF
j_call: TRBJ1-1; d_call: NA; clone_size: many; v_call: TRBV15; cdr3_nt: TGTGCCACCAGCAGTATAGACCTCACTGCTTGGTACACTGAAGCTTTCTTT; cdr3_aa: CATSSIDLTAWYTEAFF
j_call: TRBJ2-4; d_call: NA; clone_size: many; v_call: TRBV7-9; cdr3_nt: TGTGCCAGCAGCTCCCGGGTCTTGGAAAACATTCAGTACTTC; cdr3_aa: CASSSRVLENIQYF
j_call: TRBJ2-7; d_call: TRBD2; clone_size: many; v_call: TRBV28; cdr3_nt: TGTGCCAGCAGCCTGGGGGGGTCCCTTACACGCGAGCAGTACTTC; cdr3_aa: CASSLGGSLTREQYF
j_call: TRBJ1-2; d_call: TRBD1; clone_size: NA; v_call: TRBV12-3/TRBV12-4; cdr3_nt: TGTGCCAGCAGTGACGCAGGGGGCGCTTCCGGCTACACCTTC; cdr3_aa: CASSDAGGASGYTF
j_call: TRBJ2-6; d_call: NA; clone_size: NA; v_call: TRBV7-3; cdr3_nt: TGTGCCAGCAGTTTCGGGAGTGGGGCCAACGTCCTGACTTTC; cdr3_aa: CASSFGSGANVLTF
j_call: TRBJ2-7; d_call: TRBD2; clone_size: many; v_call: TRBV5-1; cdr3_nt: TGCGCCAGCAGCTTGACTAGCGGGAGGGCGCTTCCACCCTACGAGCAGTACTTC; cdr3_aa: CASSLTSGRALPPYEQYF
j_call: TRBJ2-1; d_call: TRBD2; clone_size: NA; v_call: TRBV7-8; cdr3_nt: TGTGCCAGCAGCTCCCCTATAGGACTAGCGGGATACAATGAGCAGTTCTTC; cdr3_aa: CASSSPIGLAGYNEQFF
j_call: TRBJ2-3; d_call: TRBD2; clone_size: many; v_call: TRBV12-3/TRBV12-4; cdr3_nt: TGTGCCAGCAGTTTGGGGGGGACCCCCTCAGATACGCAGTATTTT; cdr3_aa: CASSLGGTPSDTQYF
j_call: TRBJ2-5; d_call: TRBD1; clone_size: NA; v_call: TRBV7-3; cdr3_nt: TGTACCAGCAGCTACTCCGGACAGGTAGCAAAGACCCAGTACTTC; cdr3_aa: CTSSYSGQVAKTQYF
j_call: TRBJ2-1; d_call: NA; clone_size: many; v_call: TRBV2; cdr3_nt: TGTGCCAGCAGTGAATTCATAGACGTTCTATACAATGAGCAGTTCTTC; cdr3_aa: CASSEFIDVLYNEQFF
j_call: TRBJ1-5; d_call: NA; clone_size: NA; v_call: TRBV7-9; cdr3_nt: TGTGCCAGCAGCCCCCAGGCCGGGGAGAATCAGCCCCAGCATTTT; cdr3_aa: CASSPQAGENQPQHF
j_call: TRBJ1-5; d_call: NA; clone_size: NA; v_call: TRBV9; cdr3_nt: TGTGCCAGCAGCGGGACCGGGGCGAGCAATCAGCCCCAGCATTTT; cdr3_aa: CASSGTGASNQPQHF
j_call: TRBJ2-1; d_call: TRBD2; clone_size: few; v_call: TRBV15; cdr3_nt: TGTGCCACCGCGACTAGCGACAACTACAATGAGCAGTTCTTC; cdr3_aa: CATATSDNYNEQFF
j_call: TRBJ2-7; d_call: TRBD2; clone_size: NA; v_call: TRBV5-6; cdr3_nt: TGTGCCAGCAGCGGCGAGCGGGGTCCCTACGAGCAGTACTTC; cdr3_aa: CASSGERGPYEQYF